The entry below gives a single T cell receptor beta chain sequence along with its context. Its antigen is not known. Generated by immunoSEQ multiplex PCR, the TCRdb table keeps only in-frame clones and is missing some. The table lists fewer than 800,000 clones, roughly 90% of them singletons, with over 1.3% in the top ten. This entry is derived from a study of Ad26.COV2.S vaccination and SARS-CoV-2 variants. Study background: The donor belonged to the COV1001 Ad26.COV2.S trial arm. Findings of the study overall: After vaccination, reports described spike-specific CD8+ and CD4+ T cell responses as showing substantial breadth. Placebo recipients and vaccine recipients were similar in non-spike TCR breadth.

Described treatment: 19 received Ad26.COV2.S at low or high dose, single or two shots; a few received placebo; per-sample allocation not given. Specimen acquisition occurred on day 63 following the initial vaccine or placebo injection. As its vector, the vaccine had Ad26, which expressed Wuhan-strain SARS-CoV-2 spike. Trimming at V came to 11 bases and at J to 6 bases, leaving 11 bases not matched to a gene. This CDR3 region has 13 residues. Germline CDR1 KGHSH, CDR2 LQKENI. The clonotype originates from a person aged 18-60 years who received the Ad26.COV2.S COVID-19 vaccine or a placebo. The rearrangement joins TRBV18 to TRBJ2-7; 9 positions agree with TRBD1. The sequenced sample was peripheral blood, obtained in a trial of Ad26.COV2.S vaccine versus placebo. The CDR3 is CASLTDRGAEQYF. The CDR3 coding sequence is TGTGCCTCGTTAACGGACAGGGGTGCCGAGCAGTACTTC.